This T cell receptor beta chain was recovered during a study of blood T cells in healthy people across ages. The use of a sample-barcoded 5' primer and a J-beta primer mix characterized a second PCR of about 7 to 12 cycles. Per-sample output comprised a minimum of 3 million paired-end reads containing CDR3. TCRdb independently ran MiXCR on the 5' RACE reads; one entry per CDR3 protein. There are over 1,200,000 distinct CDR3 sequences in the sample; approximately 63% occur only once, and roughly 6.3% lies in the top ten. J lost 4 bases, V lost 0 bases, and 5 bases had no gene match. The CDR3 is made up of 15 amino acids. Germline CDR1 DFQATT, CDR2 SNEGSKA (reference sequence). Per sample, a minimum of 6 million PBMCs were isolated.

This TCR derives from a man aged 18-30 years in good health. What was sequenced was blood. The chain links TRBV20-1 to TRBJ1-2; TRBD1 aligns across 10 bases. The CDR3 nucleotides read TGCAGTGCTAGAGAATCCGGGACAGGGGTCTATGGCTACACCTTC. It encodes CSARESGTGVYGYTF.